Listed here are 7 T cell receptor beta chains from one sample, sequenced in a study of blood T cell repertoires in COVID-19. Sequencing used immunoSEQ multiplex PCR; TCRdb keeps in-frame clones, though not all of them. This sample carries about 270,000 clones, 80% to 90% of them seen once, and the ten largest clones take over 10%. Sequenced sample: peripheral blood. Receptors originate from a woman aged 70-85 years with COVID-19, enrolled during active disease.

The J gene is TRBJ1-5, the V gene TRBV19; D is unclear. The germline gives CDR1 LNHDA, CDR2 SQIVND (reference sequence). Between the trimmed V and J ends, which lost 4 bases and 3 bases, there was a span of 10 bases. The CDR3 sequence is 14 residues long. Written as DNA, the CDR3 is TGTGCCAGTAGTACCAGTATAATCAATCAGCCCCAGCATTTT. Its protein product is CASSTSIINQPQHF.

On this clone: The same CDR3 can be traced to other DNA sequences in this sample. The genes are TRBV9 and TRBJ1-2; TRBD1 aligns across 7 bases. CDR1 SGDLS and CDR2 YYNGEE come from the germline V gene. The CDR3 runs to 16 residues. The V and J ends lost 0 bases and 1 base, in that order; junction bases with no gene match: 6. The CDR3 spells CASSVVPGGGNYGYTF. CDR3 DNA: TGTGCCAGCAGCGTAGTCCCAGGGGGAGGTAACTATGGCTACACCTTC.

This clone has more than one count but fewer than ten. This chain connects TRBV27 to TRBJ2-2; the match to TRBD1 covers 8 bases. The ends lost 6 bases at V and 4 bases at J; junction bases unmatched: 7. This CDR3 spans 15 amino acids. Per germline, CDR1 MNHEY and CDR2 SMNVEV (reference sequence). The CDR3 spells CASRPTGGSTGELFF. CDR3 DNA: TGTGCCAGCAGGCCTACAGGGGGATCCACCGGGGAGCTGTTTTTT.

This clone was detected only a few times. The chain employs TRBV5-1 and TRBJ2-7, with D possibly being TRBD2 (5 bases). The CDR3 loop spans 15 amino acids. Trimming left V 1 base short and J 1 base short, with 12 bases between. Germline lookup yields CDR1 SGHRS and CDR2 YFSETQ. As DNA, the CDR3 is TGCGCCAGCAGCTTGTGGGTTAGCGAATCCTACGAGCAGTACTTC. Translated: CASSLWVSESYEQYF.

This clone was counted a single time. The V gene is TRBV6-2 or TRBV6-3, the J gene TRBJ2-5; D unresolved. The V and J ends lost 4 bases and 5 bases respectively, with 5 bases between them. The CDR3 runs to 11 residues. The germline gives CDR1 MNHEY, CDR2 SVGEGT. The CDR3 region has the DNA TGTGCCAGCAGTTCCGCGGAGACCCAGTACTTC. This encodes CASSSAETQYF.

V is TRBV7-9 and J is TRBJ1-1; D call uncertain. This CDR3 region has 16 residues. Germline CDR1 is SEHNR and CDR2 is FQNEAQ (reference sequence). The V end lost 2 bases, the J end lost 2 bases, and 15 bases lay between the germline ends. The CDR3 DNA sequence: TGTGCCAGCAGCTTAAATTCCCGGGGAGCCAACACTGAAGCTTTCTTT. Its protein product is CASSLNSRGANTEAFF.

The gene calls are TRBV19 and TRBJ2-1, with 7 bases aligning to TRBD2. This CDR3 has 15 amino acids. The germline CDR1 and CDR2 sequences are LNHDA and SQIVND (reference sequence). After removal of 1 base from V and 7 bases from J, the junction contained 7 bases not matched to a gene. Here the CDR3 reads CASSIGGGGENEQFF. CDR3 sequence (DNA): TGTGCCAGTAGTATAGGCGGGGGAGGGGAGAATGAGCAGTTCTTC.